The 19 T cell receptor beta chains given below trace back to one sample, sequenced in a study of human T cells and chemical hapten exposure. One entry per CDR3 protein results from TCRdb running MiXCR on the RACE reads. The table lists tens of thousands of distinct CDR3 sequences, about 8.6% of them singletons. Time point of the sample: healthy volunteer bleed at 2 weeks. Total RNA was extracted from unfractionated whole blood. Sequencing input: whole blood. The source is a female donor in good health. Some clones in this sample may be carry-over from other donors' samples.

The rearrangement uses TRBV7-2 and TRBJ2-1; D is unresolved. Germline CDR1 and CDR2: SGHTA and FQGNSA. The germline V and J ends were trimmed by 5 bases and 6 bases, with 14 bases remaining between them. The CDR3 has 14 residues. The CDR3 reads CASSPPGLRNEQFF. CDR3 coding DNA: TGTGCCAGCAGCCCCCCCGGCCTTCGCAATGAGCAGTTCTTC.

V gene TRBV6-5 combines with J gene TRBJ2-3; 9 nucleotides align to TRBD1. The ends lost 0 bases at V and 6 bases at J; junction bases unmatched: 7. CDR1 and CDR2 (germline): MNHEY, SVGAGI. The CDR3 sequence is 16 residues long. The chain's CDR3 is CASSYSYRGLSDTQYF. For the CDR3, the DNA is TGTGCCAGCAGTTACTCCTACAGGGGGCTTTCGGATACGCAGTATTTT.

This clonotype was seen many times. This sequence joins TRBV2 and TRBJ2-5; D might be TRBD1 (7 bases). CDR1 is SNHLY, CDR2 FYNNEI, per germline. The V gene lost 8 bases and the J gene lost 4 bases, with 20 bases spanning the gap. The CDR3 consists of 15 residues. As DNA, the CDR3 is TGTGCCAGCTCAGAAAGACTAGGGGGCATAGAGACCCAGTACTTC. Amino acid sequence: CASSERLGGIETQYF.

This clonotype appeared a few times. The rearrangement links TRBV5-1 to TRBJ1-1, with 12 bases aligning to TRBD1. The CDR3 spans 16 residues. CDR1 SGHRS and CDR2 YFSETQ come from the germline V gene. Trimming removed 4 bases from V and 8 bases from J; junction bases left unmatched: 12. The CDR3 DNA is TGCGCCAGCAGCGTTCGGGGACAGGGGGCTCATCGCGAAGCTTTCTTT. This encodes CASSVRGQGAHREAFF. The full variable domain, with the rest looked up from reference TRBV5-1 and TRBJ1-1, is KAGVTQTPRYLIKTRGQQVTLSCSPISGHRSVSWYQQTPGQGLQFLFEYFSETQRNKGNFPGRFSGRQFSNSRSEMNVSTLELGDSALYLCASSVRGQGAHREAFFGQGTRLTVV.

V usage is TRBV28 and J usage is TRBJ2-5; 8 positions match TRBD1. Germline V gene lookup returns CDR1 MDHEN and CDR2 SYDVKM. The CDR3 spans 15 residues. Trimming removed 4 bases from V and 3 bases from J; junction bases left unmatched: 7. CDR3 DNA sequence: TGTGCCAGCAGTTCATCCGGGACAGGAGAAGAGACCCAGTACTTC. Translated: CASSSSGTGEETQYF.

This clonotype has only a few counts. V is TRBV29-1 and J is TRBJ2-7; D gene unclear. V shed 1 base and J shed 6 bases, with 16 bases lying between them. The CDR3 contains 14 residues. Germline lookup yields CDR1 SQVTM and CDR2 ANQGSEA. The CDR3, as DNA: TGCAGCGTTGAAGTGCAGAAGTACGGAACCGAGCAGTACTTC. This translates into CSVEVQKYGTEQYF.

This clonotype has ten or more counts. This chain links TRBV7-2 with TRBJ2-1; the match to TRBD2 covers 8 bases. CDR1 is SGHTA and CDR2 is FQGNSA in the germline V gene. The V and J ends lost 1 base and 7 bases, in that order; junction bases with no gene match: 15. This CDR3 has 18 residues. For the CDR3, the DNA is TGTGCCAGCAGCTTAGAAGGGTGGTCGAGCGGGAGTTGGAATGAGCAGTTCTTC. Residues: CASSLEGWSSGSWNEQFF.

The rearrangement uses TRBV28 and TRBJ1-6, with 10 bases identical to TRBD1. Trimming removed 5 bases from V and 9 bases from J; junction bases left unmatched: 10. The CDR3 has 16 amino acids. CDR1 is MDHEN, CDR2 SYDVKM, per germline. The CDR3 region has the DNA TGTGCCAGCAGTGAACTGACAGGGGGCTTGAGTTCACCCCTCCACTTT. As protein: CASSELTGGLSSPLHF. Complete variable domain (other parts from reference TRBV28 and TRBJ1-6): DVKVTQSSRYLVKRTGEKVFLECVQDMDHENMFWYRQDPGLGLRLIYFSYDVKMKEKGDIPEGYSVSREKKERFSLILESASTNQTSMYLCASSELTGGLSSPLHFGNGTRLTVT.

This chain joins TRBV11-2 and TRBJ2-7; D is unresolved. V was clipped by 1 base and J by 4 bases, with 11 bases between them. The CDR3 length is 14 residues. Germline V gene data show CDR1 as SGHAT and CDR2 as FQNNGV. The CDR3: CASSLGAAWYEQYF. CDR3 nucleotides: TGTGCCAGCAGCTTAGGGGCTGCCTGGTACGAGCAGTACTTC.

Only a few counts were recorded for this clonotype. This chain uses TRBV20-1 with TRBJ2-3; TRBD2 matches 9 bases. The CDR3 has 14 residues. J lost 3 bases, V lost 6 bases, and 7 bases had no gene match. Germline V gives CDR1 DFQATT, CDR2 SNEGSKA (reference sequence). Here the CDR3 DNA reads TGCAGTGCCCCGACTAGCGGAGCTACAGATACGCAGTATTTT. Translated, it gives CSAPTSGATDTQYF.

This clonotype was observed many times. The chain carries TRBV20-1 and TRBJ2-3, with unresolved D. Germline values: CDR1 DFQATT, CDR2 SNEGSKA (reference sequence). The CDR3 covers 14 residues. Trimming pared 6 bases from V and 0 bases from J, leaving 13 bases between. The CDR3 reads CSAVRGTSTDTQYF. CDR3 bases: TGCAGTGCCGTTAGAGGAACTAGCACAGATACGCAGTATTTT.

This clonotype was recorded a few times. The CDR3 loop is CASSPPRAGTEAFF. The CDR3 nucleotides read TGTGCCAGCAGCCCACCCAGGGCTGGCACTGAAGCTTTCTTT. V usage is TRBV7-2 and J usage is TRBJ1-1, with D possibly being TRBD1 (5 bases). The CDR3 sequence is 14 residues long. Deletions cut 5 bases from V and 4 bases from J, with 14 bases between. CDR1 and CDR2 (germline): SGHTA, FQGNSA.

This chain joins TRBV28 and TRBJ1-2; TRBD1 matches at 8 bases. CDR3 length equals 17 residues. Germline trimming cut 5 bases from V and 3 bases from J; bases unmatched to any gene: 14. The germline gives CDR1 MDHEN, CDR2 SYDVKM. The CDR3 loop reads CASSPRPGTGRYYGYTF. Written as DNA, the CDR3 is TGTGCCAGCAGTCCACGTCCCGGGACAGGAAGGTACTATGGCTACACCTTC.

This clonotype was counted many times. CDR3 amino acids: CAISSDTGGVNTQYF. In DNA form, the CDR3 reads TGTGCCATCAGTTCCGACACCGGCGGGGTGAATACGCAGTATTTT. V and J are TRBV10-3 and TRBJ2-3; D possibly corresponds to TRBD2 (6 bases). Germline V gene lookup returns CDR1 ENHRY and CDR2 SYGVKD. Trimming removed 5 bases from V and 7 bases from J, with 19 bases in between. The CDR3 spans 15 residues.

This clonotype showed up just a few times. The chain uses TRBV7-9 and TRBJ2-3, with D tentatively TRBD1 (5 bases). In germline, CDR1 is SEHNR, CDR2 FQNEAQ (reference sequence). Trimming shortened V by 5 bases and J by 4 bases, and 13 bases separated the two germline ends. The CDR3 contains 14 residues. The CDR3: CASSPSGAPDTQYF. The CDR3 bases are TGTGCCAGCAGCCCAAGTGGGGCCCCAGATACGCAGTATTTT.

This clonotype was seen repeatedly, ten times or more. The chain is built from TRBV11-2 and TRBJ2-1, with 12 bases fitting TRBD2. Per the germline V gene, CDR1 is SGHAT and CDR2 is FQNNGV. The V gene end was trimmed by 2 bases and the J gene end by 4 bases; junction bases not matched to a gene: 24. The CDR3 extends over 23 amino acids. The CDR3 DNA reads as TGTGCCAGCAGCTTATTTAGCGGTTGGGCTAGCGGGAGGGAGGCGAGAAGTTACAATGAGCAGTTCTTC. Residues: CASSLFSGWASGREARSYNEQFF.

The J gene is TRBJ2-3, the V gene TRBV29-1; 10 positions match TRBD2. The CDR3 totals 13 residues. CDR1 is SQVTM and CDR2 is ANQGSEA in the germline V gene. V gave up 8 bases and J gave up 0 bases; unmatched junction bases: 2. CDR3 in amino acids: CSLTSGSTDTQYF. The CDR3 DNA follows: TGCAGCCTGACTAGCGGGAGCACAGATACGCAGTATTTT.

This clonotype was seen at least ten times. The chain uses TRBV11-2 and TRBJ2-3; 10 bases are a match to TRBD1. The CDR3 sequence is 17 residues long. Germline-derived CDR1 and CDR2 are SGHAT and FQNNGV. With 2 bases clipped from V and 4 bases from J, the junction kept 9 bases outside the gene matches. The CDR3, as DNA: TGTGCCAGCAGCTTATATCGAGGGACAGGGGTCCCAGATACGCAGTATTTT. Translated, it gives CASSLYRGTGVPDTQYF.

V gene TRBV19 combines with J gene TRBJ2-7; D not certain. V lost 5 bases, J lost 2 bases, and 16 bases lay in between. CDR1 is LNHDA and CDR2 is SQIVND in the germline V gene (reference sequence). The CDR3 is 15 residues long. The CDR3 reads CASSDGSGSAYEQYF. DNA of the CDR3: TGTGCCAGTAGTGACGGCTCAGGAAGCGCCTACGAGCAGTACTTC.